The clone carrying this T cell receptor (beta chain) was seen a few times. Its antigen is not known. 5'RACE template switching added a universal primer site and UMIs to TCR cDNA. TCRdb ran MiXCR on the 5' RACE reads and lists one entry per CDR3 protein. There are under 300,000 distinct CDR3 sequences in the sample; 6% to 8% occur only once, and about 1% lies in the top ten. The CDR3 is 16 residues long. Germline V gene data show CDR1 as KGHSH and CDR2 as LQKENI. V was pared by 0 bases and J by 3 bases, with 13 bases between. The sample originates from a study of T cells after yellow fever vaccination. Study in general: The authors prepared low-cell-number fractions using SMART-Seq v4 Ultra Low Input.

Study-wide points: Weaker overall, the secondary response nonetheless peaked faster (day 5 versus 15).

This TCR came from a man aged 25-45 years who received the YFV17D yellow fever vaccine. The chain joins TRBV18 to TRBJ2-3, with D perhaps TRBD2 (6 bases). The sample here was CD4+ T cells sorted from PBMCs, taken on the day of the yellow fever booster vaccination. For the CDR3, the DNA is TGTGCCAGCTCACCACCGAAGGCGCGGGAAACAGATACGCAGTATTTT. Translated, it gives CASSPPKARETDTQYF. Based on the CDR3 plus reference TRBV18 and TRBJ2-3, the full variable domain is NAGVMQNPRHLVRRRGQEARLRCSPMKGHSHVYWYRQLPEEGLKFMVYLQKENIIDESGMPKERFSAEFPKEGPSILRIQQVVRGDSAAYFCASSPPKARETDTQYFGPGTRLTVL.